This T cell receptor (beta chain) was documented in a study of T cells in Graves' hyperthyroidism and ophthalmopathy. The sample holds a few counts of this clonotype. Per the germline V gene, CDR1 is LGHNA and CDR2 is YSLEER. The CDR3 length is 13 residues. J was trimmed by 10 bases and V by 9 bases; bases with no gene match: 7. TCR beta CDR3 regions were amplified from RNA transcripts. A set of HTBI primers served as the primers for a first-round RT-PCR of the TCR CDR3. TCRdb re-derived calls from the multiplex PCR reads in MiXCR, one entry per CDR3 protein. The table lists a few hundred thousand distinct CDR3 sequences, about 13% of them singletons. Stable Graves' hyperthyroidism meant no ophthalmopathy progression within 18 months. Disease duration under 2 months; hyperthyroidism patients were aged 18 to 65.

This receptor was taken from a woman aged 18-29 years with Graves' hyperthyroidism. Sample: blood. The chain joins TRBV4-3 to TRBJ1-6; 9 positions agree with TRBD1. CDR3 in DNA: TGCGCCAGTCGACAGGGGGTGGGATCACCCCTCCACTTT. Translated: CASRQGVGSPLHF.